These T cell receptor gamma chains were read from a single sample in a study of Vδ1+ human thymocytes. TCRdb re-processed the multiplex PCR reads using CATT. In the table there are tens of thousands of gamma-chain clones, around 20% of which are singletons. Material: Vdelta1+ gamma-delta thymocytes from the thymus. The receptors here all came from a boy in the first two years of life who had congenital heart surgery. The CDR3 runs from the conserved cysteine through the conserved F or W. The listing skips clone size in some rows; elsewhere it reads once, few, many or a size class.

13 | TRGJ1/TRGJ2 | few | TRGV4 | TGTGCCACCTGGGATGGGCCAAATTATAAGAAACTCTTT | CATWDGPNYKKLF
13 | TRGJ1/TRGJ2 | few | TRGV9 | TGTGCCTTGTGGGAGGACACTTATTATAAGAAACTCTTT | CALWEDTYYKKLF
13 | TRGJ1/TRGJ2 | NA | TRGV9 | TGTGCCTTGTGGGAGGTATCTTATTATAAGAAACTCTTT | CALWEVSYYKKLF
14 | TRGJ1/TRGJ2 | NA | TRGV9 | TGTGCCTTGTGGGAGGTGTCGTGTGAGTATAAGAAACTCTTT | CALWEVSCEYKKLF
10 | TRGJ1/TRGJ2 | NA | TRGV3 | TGTGCCACCTGGTGGTATAAGAAACTCTTT | CATWWYKKLF
12 | TRGJ1/TRGJ2 | NA | TRGV4 | TGTGCCACTTGGGATGAGGTGCGCAAGAAACTCTTT | CATWDEVRKKLF
15 | TRGJ1/TRGJ2 | few | TRGV3 | TGTGCCACCTGGGACCTCACCTTCCCCTATTATAAGAAACTCTTT | CATWDLTFPYYKKLF
14 | TRGJ1/TRGJ2 | few | TRGV4 | TGTGCCACCTGGGATGGGCCCTCATATTATAAGAAACTCTTT | CATWDGPSYYKKLF
12 | TRGJ1/TRGJ2 | NA | TRGV5 | TGTGCCACCCTTAGTGGGCAACGGGGGAAACTCTTT | CATLSGQRGKLF
14 | TRGJ1/TRGJ2 | NA | TRGV9 | TGTGCCTTGTGGGAGGCCGACTTTAGGTATAAGAAACTCTTT | CALWEADFRYKKLF
13 | TRGJ1/TRGJ2 | few | TRGV9 | TGTGCCTTGTGGGAGCCAGGTTATTATAAGAAACTCTTT | CALWEPGYYKKLF
15 | TRGJ1/TRGJ2 | NA | TRGV3 | TGTGCCACCTGGGACGGGCCTTCAAAGAATTATAAGAAACTCTTT | CATWDGPSKNYKKLF
13 | TRGJ1/TRGJ2 | NA | TRGV2 | TGTGCCACCTGGGACGGGCTTTGTTATAAGAAACTCTTT | CATWDGLCYKKLF
12 | TRGJ1/TRGJ2 | few | TRGV4 | TGTGCCACCTGGGACGTCCCCCATAAGAAACTCTTT | CATWDVPHKKLF
16 | TRGJP1 | NA | TRGV4 | TGTGCCACCTGGGATGGGCCGGCTACCACTGGTTGGTTCAAGATATTT | CATWDGPATTGWFKIF
15 | TRGJ1/TRGJ2 | few | TRGV4 | TGTGCCACCTGGGCTCACAGCGGCCCTTATTATAAGAAACTCTTT | CATWAHSGPYYKKLF
17 | TRGJP | few | TRGV9 | TGTGCCTTGTGGGAGGCCCAGGAAGAGTTGGGCAAAAAAATCAAGGTATTT | CALWEAQEELGKKIKVF
15 | TRGJ1/TRGJ2 | NA | TRGV8 | TGTGCCACCTGGGGCTCACCATCGAATTATTATAAGAAACTCTTT | CATWGSPSNYYKKLF
13 | TRGJ1/TRGJ2 | NA | TRGV4 | TGTGCCACCTGGGACTTCGGGTTAGATAAGAAACTCTTT | CATWDFGLDKKLF
13 | TRGJ1/TRGJ2 | few | TRGV9 | TGTGCCTTGTGGGAGCCCACCCTGAATGAGAAACTCTTT | CALWEPTLNEKLF
11 | TRGJ1/TRGJ2 | medium-sized | TRGV4 | TGTGCCACCTGGGATGGGGGTAAGAAACTCTTT | CATWDGGKKLF
15 | TRGJ1/TRGJ2 | NA | TRGV9 | TGTGCCTTGTGGGAGGTGCCCAGAGAAGGTTATAAGAAACTCTTT | CALWEVPREGYKKLF
12 | TRGJ1/TRGJ2 | few | TRGV5 | TGTGCCACCTGGGACAGGCTTGAGAAGAAACTCTTT | CATWDRLEKKLF
13 | TRGJ1/TRGJ2 | few | TRGV5 | TGTGCCACCTGGGACAGGCAACAGGGAAAGAAACTCTTT | CATWDRQQGKKLF
10 | TRGJ1/TRGJ2 | NA | TRGV4 | TGTGCCACCTGGGACCCAAAGAAACTCTTT | CATWDPKKLF
14 | TRGJ1/TRGJ2 | few | TRGV5 | TGTGCCACCTGGGACAGGCAGAAGGGGTATAAGAAACTCTTT | CATWDRQKGYKKLF
11 | TRGJ1/TRGJ2 | NA | TRGV9 | TGTGCCTTGTGGGGGGTGCATGAGAAACTCTTT | CALWGVHEKLF
12 | TRGJ1/TRGJ2 | few | TRGV9 | TGTGCCTTGTGGGAGGTCCGATATAAGAAACTCTTT | CALWEVRYKKLF
16 | TRGJ1/TRGJ2 | NA | TRGV4 | TGTGCCACCTGGCTAAGGTGTAAGCCCTTTTATTATAAGAAACTCTTT | CATWLRCKPFYYKKLF
13 | TRGJ1/TRGJ2 | NA | TRGV3 | TGTGCCACCTGGGACATTTCCTCTTTTACGAAACTCTTT | CATWDISSFTKLF
14 | TRGJ1/TRGJ2 | NA | TRGV8 | TGTGCCACCTGGGATAATGCTGGTAGTCATAAGAAACTCTTT | CATWDNAGSHKKLF
12 | TRGJ1/TRGJ2 | few | TRGV8 | TGTGCCACCCTCGGGGAGGGTCCAACGAAACTCTTT | CATLGEGPTKLF
13 | TRGJP2 | few | TRGV3 | TGTGCCACCTGGGACAGGGGGGGTTGGATCAAGACGTTT | CATWDRGGWIKTF